Below, 20 T cell receptor beta chains from the same sample are listed, as sequenced in a study of response to subunit inactivated influenza vaccine. TCRdb used MiXCR to reprocess the RT-PCR reads, holding one entry per CDR3 protein. In the table there are about 800,000 distinct CDR3 sequences, 21% of which are singletons. The source was PBMCs from blood, collected more than 4 days after vaccination. These receptors were obtained from a man aged 50 to 59 who received an inactivated influenza vaccine.

This clonotype was seen a few times. The V gene is TRBV4-3, the J gene TRBJ2-2, with 8 bases fitting TRBD1. Germline lookup yields CDR1 LGHNA and CDR2 YSLEER. The ends lost 2 bases at V and 5 bases at J; junction bases unmatched: 7. The CDR3 runs 16 residues. This CDR3 is CASSQIDRGRTGELFF. The CDR3 region has the DNA TGCGCCAGCAGCCAAATCGACAGGGGCCGAACCGGGGAGCTGTTTTTT.

This clonotype was counted between two and nine times. This chain links TRBV6-1 with TRBJ2-2; D is undetermined. The V end lost 5 bases, the J end lost 1 base, and 11 bases lay between the germline ends. Germline V lookup: CDR1 MNHNS, CDR2 SASEGT. The CDR3 sequence is 15 residues long. The CDR3 bases are TGTGCCAGCAGTCTAATGTCCTTGAACACCGGGGAGCTGTTTTTT. Its protein product is CASSLMSLNTGELFF.

This clonotype was observed a few times. J is TRBJ2-1 and V is TRBV5-1; D is perhaps TRBD1 or TRBD2 (5 bases each). Trimming took 5 bases from V and 6 from J, leaving 12 bases between them. The germline V gene encodes CDR1 SGHRS and CDR2 YFSETQ. This CDR3 comprises 13 residues. The CDR3 DNA sequence: TGCGCCAGCAGTGAGGGGATCGTCAATGAGCAGTTCTTC. It translates to CASSEGIVNEQFF. Full variable domain (missing parts from reference TRBV5-1 and TRBJ2-1): KAGVTQTPRYLIKTRGQQVTLSCSPISGHRSVSWYQQTPGQGLQFLFEYFSETQRNKGNFPGRFSGRQFSNSRSEMNVSTLELGDSALYLCASSEGIVNEQFFGPGTRLTVL.

This clonotype came up many times. The rearrangement joins TRBV10-3 to TRBJ2-2; D may correspond to TRBD1 or TRBD2 (6 bases each). Trimming took 3 bases from V and 3 from J, leaving 8 bases between them. The CDR3 is made up of 14 amino acids. Germline CDR1 ENHRY, CDR2 SYGVKD. The CDR3 coding sequence is TGTGCCATCAGTGACGGGGGCTACACCGGGGAGCTGTTTTTT. Its protein product is CAISDGGYTGELFF.

This clonotype was observed a few times. The chain couples TRBV5-1 to TRBJ2-2; 8 positions agree with TRBD2. The CDR3 covers 16 residues. CDR1 and CDR2 from the germline V gene are SGHRS and YFSETQ. Germline trimming cut 0 bases from V and 4 bases from J; bases unmatched to any gene: 5. CDR3 nucleotide sequence: TGCGCCAGCAGCTTGGGAAGCGGGAGTGGCACCGGGGAGCTGTTTTTT. It codes for CASSLGSGSGTGELFF. Together with reference TRBV5-1 and TRBJ2-2, the CDR3 gives the full variable domain: KAGVTQTPRYLIKTRGQQVTLSCSPISGHRSVSWYQQTPGQGLQFLFEYFSETQRNKGNFPGRFSGRQFSNSRSEMNVSTLELGDSALYLCASSLGSGSGTGELFFGEGSRLTVL.

The chain recombines TRBV12-3 or TRBV12-4 with TRBJ1-1; no clear D gene. The CDR3 is 13 residues long. V was shortened by 10 bases and J by 0 bases, with 12 bases between the two germline ends. CDR3 sequence (DNA): TGTGCCACTCGGCGGCCCATGAACACTGAAGCTTTCTTT. It translates to CATRRPMNTEAFF.

The sample holds a few counts of this clonotype. The chain recombines TRBV29-1 with TRBJ2-5; TRBD2 matches at 8 bases. The CDR3 contains 13 residues. The junction had 4 bases not matched to a gene; V was cut back by 6 bases and J by 1 base. Germline CDR1 SQVTM, CDR2 ANQGSEA. CDR3 protein: CSVGGRFQETQYF. CDR3 sequence (DNA): TGCAGCGTGGGCGGGAGGTTCCAAGAGACCCAGTACTTC.

This clonotype was observed a handful of times. V usage is TRBV15 and J usage is TRBJ2-7, with D tentatively TRBD2 (6 bases). CDR3 size: 13 residues. Germline assignment: CDR1 LNHNV and CDR2 YYDKDF (reference sequence). V gave up 5 bases and J gave up 4 bases, with 12 bases separating them. CDR3 loop: CATSPGEGYEQYF. The DNA for the CDR3 is TGTGCCACCAGCCCGGGAGAGGGGTACGAGCAGTACTTC.

The gene calls are TRBV28 and TRBJ2-3, with TRBD2 identical over 7 bases. Looked up from germline, CDR1 is MDHEN and CDR2 is SYDVKM. The V and J ends lost 8 bases and 1 base, in that order; junction bases with no gene match: 6. This CDR3 is 14 amino acids long. The CDR3 region is CASLSLAGTDTQYF. CDR3 in DNA: TGTGCCAGCCTTAGTCTAGCGGGCACAGATACGCAGTATTTT.

This clonotype came up a few times. The chain's CDR3 is CASSGGENQETQYF. In nucleotides, the CDR3 is TGCGCCAGCAGTGGCGGGGAGAACCAAGAGACCCAGTACTTC. The rearrangement joins TRBV5-1 to TRBJ2-5; maybe TRBD2 (6 bases). V lost 5 bases and J 0 bases, leaving 11 bases between the germline ends. The CDR3 has 14 residues. Germline CDR1 SGHRS, CDR2 YFSETQ.

The genes are TRBV29-1 and TRBJ2-5; the match to TRBD2 covers 8 bases. This CDR3 comprises 17 residues. Germline CDR1 and CDR2: SQVTM and ANQGSEA. V lost 6 bases to trimming and J lost 2 bases; unmatched junction nucleotides: 17. CDR3 loop: CSVLDGTLSGIQETQYF. DNA of the CDR3: TGCAGCGTCCTAGATGGGACCCTTAGCGGGATTCAAGAGACCCAGTACTTC.

This chain uses TRBV20-1 with TRBJ2-7; 9 bases are a match to TRBD1. Losses at the gene ends were 3 bases for V and 5 bases for J; bases not matched to a gene: 14. This CDR3 is built from 16 residues. CDR1 DFQATT and CDR2 SNEGSKA come from the germline V gene (reference sequence). The CDR3, as DNA: TGCAGTGCTAGGTTGGCCCACTACAGGGGGCGGGACGAGCAGTACTTC. This codes for CSARLAHYRGRDEQYF.

This clonotype was seen at least ten times. V is TRBV7-2 and J is TRBJ1-2; 8 nucleotides match TRBD1. Trimming cost V 5 bases and J 4 bases; bases outside gene matches: 6. CDR3 length equals 14 residues. In germline, CDR1 is SGHTA, CDR2 FQGNSA. The CDR3, as DNA: TGTGCCAGCAGCCTACAGGGGGGTCTCTATGGCTACACCTTC. Its translation: CASSLQGGLYGYTF.

This clonotype was seen a handful of times. The gene calls are TRBV5-5 and TRBJ2-7; TRBD1 might be the D (7 bases). Looked up from germline, CDR1 is SGHKS and CDR2 is YYEKEE (reference sequence). With 4 bases removed from V and 1 base from J, the gap between germline ends came to 18 bases. The CDR3 is made up of 16 amino acids. CDR3 region: CASSPAGTVGSYEQYF. The CDR3 DNA is TGTGCCAGCAGCCCCGCGGGGACAGTGGGGTCCTACGAGCAGTACTTC.

This chain uses TRBV20-1 with TRBJ2-5, with a tentative D call TRBD1 (5 bases). The germline V gene encodes CDR1 DFQATT and CDR2 SNEGSKA (reference sequence). Deletions cut 0 bases from V and 3 bases from J, with 17 bases between. The CDR3 consists of 16 residues. The CDR3 nucleotides read TGCAGTGCTAGAGATATGGGGCGCATCCCTGAAGAGACCCAGTACTTC. Encoded protein: CSARDMGRIPEETQYF.

The chain employs TRBV28 and TRBJ2-7; D is undetermined. The CDR3 has 13 residues. V lost 2 bases, J lost 1 base, and 6 bases lay in between. CDR1 MDHEN and CDR2 SYDVKM come from the germline V gene. CDR3 region: CASSLQWSYEQYF. The CDR3 nucleotides read TGTGCCAGCAGTTTACAGTGGTCCTACGAGCAGTACTTC. The full variable domain, completed using reference TRBV28 and TRBJ2-7, is DVKVTQSSRYLVKRTGEKVFLECVQDMDHENMFWYRQDPGLGLRLIYFSYDVKMKEKGDIPEGYSVSREKKERFSLILESASTNQTSMYLCASSLQWSYEQYFGPGTRLTVT.

The chain links TRBV12-3 or TRBV12-4 to TRBJ1-1, with D possibly being TRBD1 (6 bases). The CDR3 is 12 amino acids. Trimming shortened V by 4 bases and J by 5 bases, and 8 bases separated the two germline ends. CDR3 coding DNA: TGTGCCAGCAGTTACAGGGAAACTGAAGCTTTCTTT. Encoded protein: CASSYRETEAFF.

V and J are TRBV2 and TRBJ2-5; 9 bases align to TRBD2. CDR1 SNHLY and CDR2 FYNNEI come from the germline V gene. J gave up 4 bases and V 5 bases, and 11 bases lay outside the gene matches. The CDR3 is made up of 16 amino acids. The CDR3 DNA sequence: TGTGCCAGCAGTCGGTATGGCGGGGGGGCCGGAGAGACCCAGTACTTC. This translates into CASSRYGGGAGETQYF.

The table lists this clonotype with many counts. J is TRBJ2-2 and V is TRBV7-2; 7 nucleotides align to TRBD2. V lost 3 bases, J lost 5 bases, and 6 bases stayed unmatched. The germline gives CDR1 SGHTA, CDR2 FQGNSA. The CDR3 length is 15 residues. CDR3 in amino acids: CASSLDVGGTGELFF. For the CDR3, the DNA is TGTGCCAGCAGCTTGGACGTGGGAGGGACCGGGGAGCTGTTTTTT.

Only one count was recorded for this clonotype. The genes are TRBV6-5 and TRBJ2-2; D may correspond to TRBD1 or TRBD2 (5 bases each). This CDR3 spans 16 amino acids. The germline V gene has CDR1 MNHEY and CDR2 SVGAGI. V was pared by 0 bases and J by 4 bases, with 12 bases between. CDR3 residues: CASSYSVGAGTGELFF. The CDR3 DNA reads as TGTGCCAGCAGTTACTCGGTTGGGGCGGGCACCGGGGAGCTGTTTTTT.